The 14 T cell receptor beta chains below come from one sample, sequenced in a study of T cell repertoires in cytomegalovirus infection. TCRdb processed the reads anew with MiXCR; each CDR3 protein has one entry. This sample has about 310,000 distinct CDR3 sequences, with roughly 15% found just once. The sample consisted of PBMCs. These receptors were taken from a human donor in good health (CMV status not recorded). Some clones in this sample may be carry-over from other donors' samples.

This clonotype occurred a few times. CDR3 in amino acids: CASSHGTAGGDEQFF. The CDR3 DNA reads as TGTGCCAGCAGCCATGGGACGGCGGGGGGGGATGAGCAGTTCTTC. This chain connects TRBV4-2 to TRBJ2-1, with 9 bases that match TRBD2. V was clipped by 3 bases and J by 8 bases; unmatched bases: 8. CDR1 and CDR2 from the germline V gene are LGHNA and YNFKEQ. The CDR3 has 15 amino acids.

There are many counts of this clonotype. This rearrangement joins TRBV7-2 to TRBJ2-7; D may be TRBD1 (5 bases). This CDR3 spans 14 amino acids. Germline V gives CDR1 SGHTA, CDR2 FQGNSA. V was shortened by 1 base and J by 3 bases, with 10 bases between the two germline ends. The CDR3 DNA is TGTGCCAGCAGCTTAGGACAGCCCGACTACGAGCAGTACTTC. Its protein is CASSLGQPDYEQYF.

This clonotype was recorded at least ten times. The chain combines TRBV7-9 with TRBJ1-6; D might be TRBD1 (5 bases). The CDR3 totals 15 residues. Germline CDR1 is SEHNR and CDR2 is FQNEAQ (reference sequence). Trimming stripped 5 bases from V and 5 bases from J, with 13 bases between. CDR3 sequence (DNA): TGTGCCAGCAGCCTAAGACAGCCCGATAATTCACCCCTCCACTTT. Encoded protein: CASSLRQPDNSPLHF.

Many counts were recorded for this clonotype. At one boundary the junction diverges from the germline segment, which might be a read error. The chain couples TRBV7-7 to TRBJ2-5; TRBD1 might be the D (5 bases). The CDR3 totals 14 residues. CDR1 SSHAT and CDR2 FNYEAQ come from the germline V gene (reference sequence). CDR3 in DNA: TGTGCTAGCAGCTTACAGGTCGGCCAAGAGACCCAGTACTTC. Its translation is CASSLQVGQETQYF. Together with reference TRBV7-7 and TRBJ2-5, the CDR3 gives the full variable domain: GAGVSQSPRYKVTKRGQDVTLRCDPISSHATLYWYQQALGQGPEFLTYFNYEAQPDKSGLPSDRFSAERPEGSISTLTIQRTEQRDSAMYRCASSLQVGQETQYFGPGTRLLVL.

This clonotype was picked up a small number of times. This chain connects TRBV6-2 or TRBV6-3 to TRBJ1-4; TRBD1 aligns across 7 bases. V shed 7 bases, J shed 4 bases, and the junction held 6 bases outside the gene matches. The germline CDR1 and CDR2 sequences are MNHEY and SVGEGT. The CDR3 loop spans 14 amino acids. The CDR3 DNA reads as TGTGCCAGCATCCGGGACAGTGGTAATGAAAAACTGTTTTTT. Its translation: CASIRDSGNEKLFF.

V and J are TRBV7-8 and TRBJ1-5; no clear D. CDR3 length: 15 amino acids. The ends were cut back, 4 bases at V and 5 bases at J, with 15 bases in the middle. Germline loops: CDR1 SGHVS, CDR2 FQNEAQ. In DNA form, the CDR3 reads TGTGCCAGCAGCTCACGAATATTGGGCGATCAGCCCCAGCATTTT. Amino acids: CASSSRILGDQPQHF.

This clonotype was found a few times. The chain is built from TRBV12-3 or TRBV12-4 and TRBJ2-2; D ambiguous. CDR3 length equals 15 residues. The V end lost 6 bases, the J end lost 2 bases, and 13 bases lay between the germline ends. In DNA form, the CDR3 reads TGTGCCAGCAGGGCACCACCTACAAACACCGGGGAGCTGTTTTTT. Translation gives CASRAPPTNTGELFF.

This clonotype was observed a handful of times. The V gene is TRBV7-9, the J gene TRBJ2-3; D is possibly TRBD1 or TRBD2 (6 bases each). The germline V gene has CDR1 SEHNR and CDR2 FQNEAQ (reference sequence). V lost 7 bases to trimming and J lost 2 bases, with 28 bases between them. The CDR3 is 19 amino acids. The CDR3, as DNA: TGTGCCAGCACCGACGGGGGCAGGGGAGGTTGGCCTAACACAGATACGCAGTATTTT. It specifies CASTDGGRGGWPNTDTQYF.

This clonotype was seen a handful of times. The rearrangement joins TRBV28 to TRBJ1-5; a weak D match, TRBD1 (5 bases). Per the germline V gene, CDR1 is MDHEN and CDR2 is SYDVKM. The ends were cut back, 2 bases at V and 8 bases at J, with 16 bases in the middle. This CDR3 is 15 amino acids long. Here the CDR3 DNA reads TGTGCCAGCAGTTTAGGCGGGGGACGTCGTGAGCCCCAGCATTTT. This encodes CASSLGGGRREPQHF.

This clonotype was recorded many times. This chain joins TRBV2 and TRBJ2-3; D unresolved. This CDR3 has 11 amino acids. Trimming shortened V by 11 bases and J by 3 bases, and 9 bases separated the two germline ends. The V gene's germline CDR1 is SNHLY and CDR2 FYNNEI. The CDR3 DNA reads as TGTGCCGACCGAGGTACAGATACGCAGTATTTT. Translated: CADRGTDTQYF.

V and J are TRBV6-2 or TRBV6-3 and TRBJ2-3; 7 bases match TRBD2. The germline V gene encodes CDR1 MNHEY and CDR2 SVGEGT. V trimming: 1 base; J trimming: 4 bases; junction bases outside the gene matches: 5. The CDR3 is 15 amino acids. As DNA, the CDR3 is TGTGCCAGCAGTTACTACGGACTAGGCCCAGATACGCAGTATTTT. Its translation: CASSYYGLGPDTQYF.

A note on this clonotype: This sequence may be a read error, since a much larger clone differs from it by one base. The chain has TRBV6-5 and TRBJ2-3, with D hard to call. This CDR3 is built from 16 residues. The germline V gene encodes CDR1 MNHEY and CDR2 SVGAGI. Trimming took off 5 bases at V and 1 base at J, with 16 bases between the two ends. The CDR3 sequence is CASSHKHQSRTDTQYF. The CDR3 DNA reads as TGTGCCAGCAGTCACAAACACCAATCACGCACAGATACGCAGTATTTT.

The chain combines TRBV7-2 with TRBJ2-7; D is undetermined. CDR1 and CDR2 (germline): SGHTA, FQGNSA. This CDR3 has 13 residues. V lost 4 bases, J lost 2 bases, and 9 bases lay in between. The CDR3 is CASSSYFAYEQYF. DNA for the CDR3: TGTGCCAGCAGCTCGTACTTCGCCTACGAGCAGTACTTC. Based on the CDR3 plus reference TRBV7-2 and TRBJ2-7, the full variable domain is GAGVSQSPSNKVTEKGKDVELRCDPISGHTALYWYRQSLGQGLEFLIYFQGNSAPDKSGLPSDRFSAERTGGSVSTLTIQRTQQEDSAVYLCASSSYFAYEQYFGPGTRLTVT.

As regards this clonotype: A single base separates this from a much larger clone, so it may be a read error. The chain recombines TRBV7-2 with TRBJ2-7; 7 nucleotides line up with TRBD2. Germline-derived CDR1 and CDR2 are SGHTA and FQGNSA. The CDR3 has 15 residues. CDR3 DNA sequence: TGTGCCAGCAGCCCCACGGGACTATATTCCTTCGAGCGGTACTTC. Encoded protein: CASSPTGLYSFERYF. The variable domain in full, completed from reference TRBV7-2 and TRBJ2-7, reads GAGVSQSPSNKVTEKGKDVELRCDPISGHTALYWYRQSLGQGLEFLIYFQGNSAPDKSGLPSDRFSAERTGGSVSTLTIQRTQQEDSAVYLCASSPTGLYSFERYFGPGTRLTVT.